This T cell receptor (beta chain) was profiled in a study of blood T cell repertoires in COVID-19. Overall study context: COVID-19 samples from acute and convalescent phases originated in the United States, Italy and Spain. T cells, B-cell-depleted T cells, or PBMCs supplied cDNA or gDNA.

Original processing methods: Reference gene primers were amplified, and this amplification served to estimate nucleated cell counts. The assay was immunoSEQ multiplex PCR, and TCRdb's table has in-frame clones only and misses some. V, J and clone size were drawn from that table, and D and trimming were deduced from the DNA. The table lists more than 80,000 clones, about 70% of them singletons. Germline CDR1 is SGHRS and CDR2 is YFSETQ. There are 13 residues in the CDR3. With V trimmed by 0 bases and J by 8 bases, 2 bases remained unmatched. The source material was peripheral blood. The clonotype was recovered from a woman older than 75 with active or convalescent COVID-19. The V gene is TRBV5-1, the J gene TRBJ1-2; 9 bases fit TRBD1. The DNA for the CDR3 is TGCGCCAGCAGCTTGGAACAGGGGGCCGGCTACACCTTC. Translated: CASSLEQGAGYTF.